The clone carrying this T cell receptor beta chain was seen many times. Its antigen is undetermined. These data originate in a study of response to subunit inactivated influenza vaccine. TCRdb fed the RT-PCR reads into MiXCR, producing one record per CDR3 protein. This sample carries about 520,000 distinct CDR3 sequences, approximately 7.2% of them seen once, and the ten largest clones take about an eighth. General study findings and limits: Authors suggested seasonal influenza vaccinations each recruit few new T cells.

Trimming left V 6 bases short and J 0 bases short, with 18 bases between. There are 16 residues in the CDR3. Germline CDR1 and CDR2: DFQATT and SNEGSKA (reference sequence). This chain uses TRBV20-1 with TRBJ1-5; D gene unclear. Sequenced material: PBMCs from blood, taken about 23 months after vaccination. The TCR sequence derives from a man between 45 and 75 years old who received an inactivated influenza vaccine. In DNA form, the CDR3 reads TGCAGTGCCTCTAGCGTGAGAGGAGCTAGCAATCAGCCCCAGCATTTT. It is translated as CSASSVRGASNQPQHF.